This TCR beta chain was identified in a study of T cell responses to AZD1222 COVID-19 vaccine. About this clone: What it binds is unknown.

Measured with immunoSEQ multiplex PCR; TCRdb has only the in-frame clones, and not every one. Here the sample spans around 70,000 clones, about 88% being singletons. Whole-study findings and limits: Targets within unmutated variant regions were reportedly found for nearly half of spike-specific TCRs.

CDR1 is MGHRA and CDR2 is YSYEKL in the germline V gene. This CDR3 has 12 residues. Between the trimmed V and J ends, which lost 4 bases and 5 bases, there was a span of 9 bases. The sequencing used peripheral blood, collected on day 0 of AZD1222 vaccination. The clonotype was recovered from an adult in good health. The V call is TRBV4-1, the J call TRBJ2-7; possibly TRBD1 for D (6 bases). CDR3 sequence reads: CASSPPGDEQYF. The CDR3 DNA reads as TGCGCCAGCAGCCCTCCAGGGGACGAGCAGTACTTC.